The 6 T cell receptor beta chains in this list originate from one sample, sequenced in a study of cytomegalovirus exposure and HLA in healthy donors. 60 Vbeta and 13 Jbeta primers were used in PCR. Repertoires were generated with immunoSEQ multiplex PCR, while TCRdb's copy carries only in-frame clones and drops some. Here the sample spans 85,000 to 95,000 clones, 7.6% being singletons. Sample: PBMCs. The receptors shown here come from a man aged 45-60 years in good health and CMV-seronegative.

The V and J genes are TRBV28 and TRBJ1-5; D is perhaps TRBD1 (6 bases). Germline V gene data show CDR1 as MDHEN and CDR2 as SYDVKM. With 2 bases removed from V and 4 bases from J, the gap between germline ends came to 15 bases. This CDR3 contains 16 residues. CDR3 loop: CASSLIGQMGNQPQHF. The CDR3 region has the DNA TGTGCCAGCAGTTTAATCGGACAGATGGGGAATCAGCCCCAGCATTTT.

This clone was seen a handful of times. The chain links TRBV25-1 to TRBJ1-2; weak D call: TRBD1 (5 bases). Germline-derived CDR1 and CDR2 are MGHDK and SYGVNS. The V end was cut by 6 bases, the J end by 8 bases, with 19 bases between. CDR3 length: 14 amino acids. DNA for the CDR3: TGTGCCAGCAGCCCCCGGGCAGGGAAAGGCGGCTACACCTTC. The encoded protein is CASSPRAGKGGYTF.

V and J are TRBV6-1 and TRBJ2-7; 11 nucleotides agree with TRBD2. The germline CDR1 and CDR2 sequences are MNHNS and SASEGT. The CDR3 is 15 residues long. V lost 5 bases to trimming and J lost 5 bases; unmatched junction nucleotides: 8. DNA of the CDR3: TGTGCCAGCAGTACCGATAGCGGGAGGGGAGACGAGCAGTACTTC. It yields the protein CASSTDSGRGDEQYF.

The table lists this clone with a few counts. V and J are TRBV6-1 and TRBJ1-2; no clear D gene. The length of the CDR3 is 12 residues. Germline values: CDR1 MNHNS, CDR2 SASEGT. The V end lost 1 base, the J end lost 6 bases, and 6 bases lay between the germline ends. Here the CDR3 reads CASSEGVDGYTF. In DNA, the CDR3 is TGTGCCAGCAGTGAAGGCGTTGATGGCTACACCTTC.

CDR3 amino acids: CASSRRGGLNTGELFF. The CDR3 DNA follows: TGTGCCAGCTCACGTAGAGGGGGTCTGAACACCGGGGAGCTGTTTTTT. The chain carries TRBV18 and TRBJ2-2, with D tentatively TRBD1 (6 bases). Germline CDR1 is KGHSH and CDR2 is LQKENI. V dropped 4 bases and J dropped 1 base, with 13 bases sitting between them. The CDR3 is 16 amino acids.

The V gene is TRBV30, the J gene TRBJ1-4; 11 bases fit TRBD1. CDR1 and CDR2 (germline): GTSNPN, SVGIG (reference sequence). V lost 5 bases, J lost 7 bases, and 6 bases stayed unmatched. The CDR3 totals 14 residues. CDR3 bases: TGTGCCTGGTCCACGGGACAGGGGGTTGAAAAACTGTTTTTT. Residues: CAWSTGQGVEKLFF.